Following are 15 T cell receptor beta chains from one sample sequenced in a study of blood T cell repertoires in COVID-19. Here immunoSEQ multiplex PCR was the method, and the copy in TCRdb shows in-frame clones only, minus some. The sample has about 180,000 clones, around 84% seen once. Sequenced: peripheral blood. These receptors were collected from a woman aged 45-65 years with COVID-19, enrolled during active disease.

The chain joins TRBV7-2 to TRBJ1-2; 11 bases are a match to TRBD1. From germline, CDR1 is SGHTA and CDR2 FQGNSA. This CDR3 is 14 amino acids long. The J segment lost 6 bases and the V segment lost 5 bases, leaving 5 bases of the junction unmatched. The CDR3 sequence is CASSPGTGGNGYTF. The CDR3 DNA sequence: TGTGCCAGCAGCCCCGGGACAGGGGGAAATGGCTACACCTTC. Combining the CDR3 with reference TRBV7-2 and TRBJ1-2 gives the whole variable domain GAGVSQSPSNKVTEKGKDVELRCDPISGHTALYWYRQSLGQGLEFLIYFQGNSAPDKSGLPSDRFSAERTGGSVSTLTIQRTQQEDSAVYLCASSPGTGGNGYTFGSGTRLTVV.

The CDR3 sequence is CASSEPGQGNNQPQHF. DNA for the CDR3: TGTGCCAGCAGTGAACCGGGACAGGGGAACAATCAGCCCCAGCATTTT. This chain links TRBV6-1 with TRBJ1-5; the match to TRBD1 covers 10 bases. Germline V gene sequence: CDR1 MNHNS, CDR2 SASEGT. V was pared by 2 bases and J by 3 bases, with 4 bases of the junction left unmatched. This CDR3 spans 16 amino acids.

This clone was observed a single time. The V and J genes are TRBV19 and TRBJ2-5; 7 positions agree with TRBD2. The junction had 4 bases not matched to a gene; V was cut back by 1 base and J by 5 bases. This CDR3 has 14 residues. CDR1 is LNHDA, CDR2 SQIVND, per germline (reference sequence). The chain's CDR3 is CASSIAGGFETQYF. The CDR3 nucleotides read TGTGCCAGTAGTATAGCGGGGGGATTTGAGACCCAGTACTTC.

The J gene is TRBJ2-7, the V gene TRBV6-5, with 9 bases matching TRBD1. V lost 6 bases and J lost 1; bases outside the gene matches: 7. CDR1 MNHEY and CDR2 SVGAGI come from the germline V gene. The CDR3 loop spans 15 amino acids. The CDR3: CASRNRDRESYEQYF. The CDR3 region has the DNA TGTGCCAGCAGAAATAGGGACAGGGAATCCTACGAGCAGTACTTC.

In nucleotides, the CDR3 is TGTGCCATCACGGGCGGGGTCACAGATACGCAGTATTTT. Its translation: CAITGGVTDTQYF. The chain carries TRBV10-3 and TRBJ2-3; tentatively, D is TRBD2 (6 bases). V was shortened by 7 bases and J by 2 bases, with 10 bases between the two germline ends. Per the germline V gene, CDR1 is ENHRY and CDR2 is SYGVKD. The CDR3 has 13 residues.

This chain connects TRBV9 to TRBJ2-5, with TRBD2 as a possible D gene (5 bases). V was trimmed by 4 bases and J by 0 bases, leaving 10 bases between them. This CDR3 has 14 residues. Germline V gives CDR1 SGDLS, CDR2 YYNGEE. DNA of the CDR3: TGTGCCAGCAGCCCAACCGGGAACCAAGAGACCCAGTACTTC. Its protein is CASSPTGNQETQYF.

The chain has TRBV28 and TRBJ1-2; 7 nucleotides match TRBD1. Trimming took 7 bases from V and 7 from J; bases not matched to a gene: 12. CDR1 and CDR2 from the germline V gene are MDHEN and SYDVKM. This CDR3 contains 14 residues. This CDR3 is CASTRQGLGSGYTF. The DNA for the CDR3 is TGTGCCAGCACCCGACAGGGCCTCGGCAGTGGCTACACCTTC.

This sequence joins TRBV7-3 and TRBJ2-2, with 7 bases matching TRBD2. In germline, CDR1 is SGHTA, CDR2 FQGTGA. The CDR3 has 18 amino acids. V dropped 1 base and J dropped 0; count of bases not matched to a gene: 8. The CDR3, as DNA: TGTGCCAGCAGCTTAAACGCGGCTAGCGGCGCGAACACCGGGGAGCTGTTTTTT. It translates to CASSLNAASGANTGELFF.

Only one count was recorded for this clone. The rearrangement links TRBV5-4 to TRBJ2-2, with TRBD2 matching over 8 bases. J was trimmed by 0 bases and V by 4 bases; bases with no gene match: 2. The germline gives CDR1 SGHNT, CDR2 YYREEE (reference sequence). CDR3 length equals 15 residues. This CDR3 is CASSGGLANTGELFF. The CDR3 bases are TGTGCCAGCAGCGGGGGACTAGCGAACACCGGGGAGCTGTTTTTT.

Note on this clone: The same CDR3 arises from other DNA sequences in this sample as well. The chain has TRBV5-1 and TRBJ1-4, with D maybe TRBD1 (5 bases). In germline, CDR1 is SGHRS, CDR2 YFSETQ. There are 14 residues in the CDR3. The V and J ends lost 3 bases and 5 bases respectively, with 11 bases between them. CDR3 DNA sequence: TGCGCCAGCAGCTCTGACAGTACCAATGAAAAACTGTTTTTT. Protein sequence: CASSSDSTNEKLFF.

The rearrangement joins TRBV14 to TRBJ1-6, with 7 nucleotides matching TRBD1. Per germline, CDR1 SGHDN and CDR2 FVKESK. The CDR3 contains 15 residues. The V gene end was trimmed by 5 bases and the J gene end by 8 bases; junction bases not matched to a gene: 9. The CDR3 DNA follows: TGTGCCAGCAGCGTTAGGACAGGCCTCTATTCACCCCTCCACTTT. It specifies CASSVRTGLYSPLHF.

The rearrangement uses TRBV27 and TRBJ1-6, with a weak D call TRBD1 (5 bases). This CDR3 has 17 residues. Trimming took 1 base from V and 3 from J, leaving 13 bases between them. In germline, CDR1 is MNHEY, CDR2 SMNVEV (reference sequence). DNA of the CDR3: TGTGCCAGCAGTTTATTGCGGGGGGACTACTATAATTCACCCCTCCACTTT. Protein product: CASSLLRGDYYNSPLHF.

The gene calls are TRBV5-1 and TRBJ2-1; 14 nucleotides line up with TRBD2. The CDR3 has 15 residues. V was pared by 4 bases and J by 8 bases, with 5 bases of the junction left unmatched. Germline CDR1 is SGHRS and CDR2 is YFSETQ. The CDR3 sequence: CASSPTSGGAYEQFF. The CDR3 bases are TGCGCCAGCAGCCCGACTAGCGGGGGGGCCTATGAGCAGTTCTTC.

In nucleotides, the CDR3 is TGTGCCAGCAGCTTACGTGGGGGGGCCAACGCAGATACGCAGTATTTT. Its protein product is CASSLRGGANADTQYF. The rearrangement links TRBV7-2 to TRBJ2-3; the D gene is possibly TRBD2 (7 bases). Per the germline V gene, CDR1 is SGHTA and CDR2 is FQGNSA. Trimming left V 2 bases short and J 4 bases short, with 16 bases between. This CDR3 is built from 16 residues.

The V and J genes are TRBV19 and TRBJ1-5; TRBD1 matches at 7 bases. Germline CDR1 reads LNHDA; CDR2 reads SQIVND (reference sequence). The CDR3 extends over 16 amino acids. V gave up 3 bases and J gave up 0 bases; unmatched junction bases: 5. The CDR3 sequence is CASSIGDRLSNQPQHF. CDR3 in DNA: TGTGCCAGTAGTATTGGGGACAGACTTAGCAATCAGCCCCAGCATTTT.